This is a list of T cell receptor beta chains from one sample in a study of read filtering for tumor transcriptome and immune sequencing. One entry per CDR3 protein results from TCRdb running MiXCR on the reads. The sample holds over 25,000 distinct CDR3 sequences, approximately 14% seen once. The sequencing input was a population of CD138-negative cells sorted from bone marrow. These receptors came from a donor aged 40 or older with multiple myeloma. Both conserved end residues are part of each CDR3. A D gene is named only where the DNA matches it firmly. Expanded clones are given a class, and other clones once, few, many or no size at all.

v_call	clone_size	d_call	j_call	cdr3_aa	cdr3_nt
TRBV29-1	.	TRBD1	TRBJ1-2	CSPNLVRWDRGRANYGYTF	TGCAGCCCCAATCTGGTGCGGTGGGACAGGGGGCGCGCTAACTATGGCTACACCTTC
TRBV3-1	many	TRBD2	TRBJ2-3	CASSHRLAGGDTQYF	TGTGCCAGCAGCCATCGACTAGCGGGAGGTGATACGCAGTATTTT
TRBV5-1	many	TRBD2	TRBJ2-1	CASSSGLAGGPPNEQFF	TGCGCCAGCAGCTCAGGACTAGCGGGAGGGCCCCCCAATGAGCAGTTCTTC
TRBV3-1	many	.	TRBJ1-2	CASSRGGGNYGYTF	TGTGCCAGCAGCCGGGGAGGGGGAAACTATGGCTACACCTTC
TRBV7-8	many	TRBD1	TRBJ1-3	CASSQDRDSGNTIYF	TGTGCCAGCAGCCAGGACAGGGACTCTGGAAACACCATATATTTT
TRBV29-1	medium-sized	.	TRBJ2-1	CSVRQSIEQFF	TGCAGCGTTCGACAGTCGATCGAGCAGTTCTTC
TRBV5-1	many	TRBD2	TRBJ2-1	CASSLAGNNEQFF	TGTGCCAGCAGCTTAGCGGGAAACAATGAGCAGTTCTTC
TRBV7-2	many	.	TRBJ2-5	CASSQSPRGTQYF	TGTGCCAGCAGCCAGTCCCCCCGGGGGACCCAGTACTTC
TRBV6-2/TRBV6-3	many	.	TRBJ1-5	CASSWYKNSNQPQHF	TGTGCCAGCAGTTGGTACAAAAATAGCAATCAGCCCCAGCATTTT
TRBV2	many	TRBD2	TRBJ2-2	CASSKAGGGTGELFF	TGTGCCAGCAGTAAAGCGGGAGGTGGCACCGGGGAGCTGTTTTTT
TRBV29-1	many	TRBD1	TRBJ1-2	CSVLLQGAIRGYTF	TGCAGCGTCCTACTACAGGGGGCGATTCGTGGCTACACCTTC
TRBV5-1	many	TRBD1	TRBJ2-1	CASAPGGAGNEQFF	TGCGCCAGCGCCCCAGGGGGCGCTGGGAATGAGCAGTTCTTC
TRBV28	many	.	TRBJ1-2	CASSSISLQYGYTF	TGTGCCAGCAGTTCCATCAGTCTCCAGTATGGCTACACCTTC
TRBV6-5	many	.	TRBJ1-5	CASSRQPSNQPQHF	TGTGCCAGCAGCAGACAACCTAGCAATCAGCCCCAGCATTTT
TRBV6-2/TRBV6-3	few	TRBD2	TRBJ2-7	CASSYGEGSMYYEQYF	TGTGCCAGCAGTTACGGGGAGGGCAGTATGTACTACGAGCAGTACTTC
TRBV5-1	many	.	TRBJ1-2	CASSSLPFRANYGYTF	TGCGCCAGCAGCTCGCTCCCCTTCCGGGCGAACTATGGCTACACCTTC
TRBV20-1	.	.	TRBJ2-7	CSAGTSSTYEQYF	TGCAGTGCAGGGACTTCCTCTACCTACGAGCAGTACTTC
TRBV5-6	many	.	TRBJ2-3	CASSLGSDSRTDTQYF	TGTGCCAGCAGCTTGGGGTCTGACAGCCGCACAGATACGCAGTATTTT
TRBV27	.	TRBD1	TRBJ2-7	CASSAGQAYEQYF	TGTGCCAGCAGTGCGGGACAGGCGTACGAGCAGTACTTC
TRBV20-1	.	TRBD2	TRBJ2-1	CSARALGGGGLDEQFF	TGCAGTGCTAGAGCCCTCGGCGGGGGGGGTTTGGATGAGCAGTTCTTC
TRBV6-5	many	.	TRBJ2-3	CASSYSTASTDTQYF	TGTGCCAGCAGTTACTCGACGGCGAGCACAGATACGCAGTATTTT
TRBV20-1	many	.	TRBJ1-1	CSARDYTVWSADTEAFF	TGCAGTGCTAGAGACTACACCGTTTGGTCTGCGGACACTGAAGCTTTCTTT
TRBV6-6	many	.	TRBJ2-3	CASSYSGGAQYF	TGTGCCAGCAGTTACTCTGGGGGAGCGCAGTATTTT
TRBV20-1	many	TRBD2	TRBJ2-7	CSAGRPPGGYEQYF	TGCAGTGCTGGCCGGCCGCCGGGGGGCTACGAGCAGTACTTC
TRBV20-1	many	.	TRBJ1-6	CSAPPDLGSPLHF	TGCAGTGCTCCACCGGACCTAGGATCACCCCTCCACTTT
TRBV10-3	few	.	TRBJ2-7	CATTGSYEQYF	TGTGCCACCACAGGGTCCTACGAGCAGTACTTC
TRBV5-1	many	TRBD2	TRBJ2-1	CASSSKLAGSYNEQFF	TGCGCCAGCAGCTCCAAACTAGCGGGATCCTACAATGAGCAGTTCTTC
TRBV30	few	.	TRBJ2-6	CAGQQGSGANVLTF	TGTGCCGGACAACAGGGTTCTGGGGCCAACGTCCTGACTTTC
TRBV10-3	many	.	TRBJ2-2	CAISRTGTNTGELFF	TGTGCCATCAGTCGAACCGGGACGAACACCGGGGAGCTGTTTTTT